The rows below give T cell receptor beta chains drawn from one sample of a study of T cells after yellow fever vaccination. TCRdb reanalysed the 5' RACE reads using MiXCR and keeps one entry per CDR3 protein. The repertoire consists of a few hundred thousand distinct CDR3 sequences, with 15% to 20% occurring once and the leading ten covering 13% to 15%. This specimen was PBMCs, taken 15 days after the yellow fever booster vaccination. The receptors stem from a man between 25 and 39 years old who received the YFV17D yellow fever vaccine. The CDR3 runs from the conserved cysteine through the conserved F or W. Expanded clones get a size class; other rows say once, few or many, or leave the size out.

v_call | clone_size | cdr3_aa
TRBV29-1 | few | CSAQGLAGGPDNEQFF
TRBV7-3 | - | CASSLIGDADTQYF
TRBV27 | few | CASSSGAGKGYEQYF
TRBV11-3 | few | CASSSGGAGTQYF
TRBV3-1 | - | CASSQVAGWSGNEQFF
TRBV2 | many | CASRQTGLAGANEQFF
TRBV5-1 | few | CASSLALVQGRNEQYF
TRBV12-3/TRBV12-4 | few | CASSFSGQAFF
TRBV20-1 | - | CSARDAQNLDTQYF
TRBV12-3/TRBV12-4 | few | CASSWKGHWETQYF
TRBV7-2 | few | CASSRRGSYEQYF
TRBV15 | few | CATSRGQQYNEQFF
TRBV20-1 | few | CSGRRVQNEKLFF
TRBV4-2 | - | CASSQDSIYQPQHF
TRBV6-2/TRBV6-3 | few | CASAPSGTRETQYF
TRBV6-1 | - | CASRPGTANEKLFF
TRBV27 | many | CASSLGGSQGGFF
TRBV10-3 | - | CAILETGLAGNEQFF
TRBV1 | - | CTSRLCLATYSYNEQFF
TRBV29-1 | - | CSAYGASGREAEQYF
TRBV5-6 | - | CASSREEGERGQYF
TRBV2 | - | CASSDPGEGGTQYF
TRBV12-3/TRBV12-4 | - | CASSLISLAGAGSYEQYF
TRBV7-9 | - | CASSLWVIAATDTQYF
TRBV5-1 | - | CASSLVPRENTEAFF
TRBV19 | - | CASSNGRITGELFF
TRBV7-2 | - | CASSARLAGKTDTQYF
TRBV20-1 | - | CSAARLAGGPYEQYF
TRBV20-1 | few | CSVQQSNYGYTF
TRBV5-1 | few | CASSLDGLAGSYEQYF
TRBV29-1 | few | CSVNTLITGARGYTF
TRBV6-1 | - | CASSDPVGRGIQPQHF
TRBV15 | few | CATSRTSEETQYF
TRBV24-1 | - | CATREPDRGLGEAFF
TRBV3-1 | - | CASSPTGKSYEQYF